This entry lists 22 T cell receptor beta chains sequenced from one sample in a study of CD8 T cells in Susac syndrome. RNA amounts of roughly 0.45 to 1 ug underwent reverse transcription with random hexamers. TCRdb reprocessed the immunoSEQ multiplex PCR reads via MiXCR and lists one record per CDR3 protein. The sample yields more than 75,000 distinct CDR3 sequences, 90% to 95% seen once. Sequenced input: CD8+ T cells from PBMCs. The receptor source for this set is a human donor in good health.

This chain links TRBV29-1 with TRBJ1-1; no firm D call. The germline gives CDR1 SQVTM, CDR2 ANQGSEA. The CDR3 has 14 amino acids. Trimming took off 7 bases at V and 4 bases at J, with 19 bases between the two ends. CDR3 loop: CSALREGVGTEAFF. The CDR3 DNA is TGCAGCGCCCTAAGGGAGGGTGTCGGCACTGAAGCTTTCTTT.

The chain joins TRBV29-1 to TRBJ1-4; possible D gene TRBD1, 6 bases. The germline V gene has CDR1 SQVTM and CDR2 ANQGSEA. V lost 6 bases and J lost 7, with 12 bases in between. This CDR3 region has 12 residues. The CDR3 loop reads CSVTGDGEKLFF. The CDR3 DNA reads TGCAGCGTGACAGGCGACGGTGAAAAACTGTTTTTT.

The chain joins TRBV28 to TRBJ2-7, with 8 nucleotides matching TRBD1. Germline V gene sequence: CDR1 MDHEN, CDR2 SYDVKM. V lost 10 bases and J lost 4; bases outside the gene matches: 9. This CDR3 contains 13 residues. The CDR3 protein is CATSLGQGYEQYV. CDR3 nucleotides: TGTGCCACCTCACTAGGACAGGGTTACGAGCAGTACGTC.

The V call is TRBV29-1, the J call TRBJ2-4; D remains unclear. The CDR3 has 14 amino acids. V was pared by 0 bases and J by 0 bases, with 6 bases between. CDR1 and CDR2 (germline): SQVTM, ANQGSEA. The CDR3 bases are TGCAGCGTTGAAGAATGGGGAGCCAAAAACATTCAGTACTTC. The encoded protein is CSVEEWGAKNIQYF. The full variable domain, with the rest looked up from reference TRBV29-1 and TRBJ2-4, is SAVISQKPSRDICQRGTSLTIQCQVDSQVTMMFWYRQQPGQSLTLIATANQGSEATYESGFVIDKFPISRPNLTFSTLTVSNMSPEDSSIYLCSVEEWGAKNIQYFGAGTRLSVL.

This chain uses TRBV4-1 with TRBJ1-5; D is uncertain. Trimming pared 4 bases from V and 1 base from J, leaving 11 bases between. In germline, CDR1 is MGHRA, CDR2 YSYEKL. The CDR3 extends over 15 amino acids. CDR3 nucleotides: TGCGCCAGCAGCCCTAACGCGGGGAGCAATCAGCCCCAGCATTTT. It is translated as CASSPNAGSNQPQHF.

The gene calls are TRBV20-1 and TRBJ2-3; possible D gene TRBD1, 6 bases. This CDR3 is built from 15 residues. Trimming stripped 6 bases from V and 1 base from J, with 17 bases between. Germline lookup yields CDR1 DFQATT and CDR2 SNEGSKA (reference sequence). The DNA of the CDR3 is TGCAGTGCCGCCGGGACATTGGTTGGCACAGATACGCAGTATTTT. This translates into CSAAGTLVGTDTQYF.

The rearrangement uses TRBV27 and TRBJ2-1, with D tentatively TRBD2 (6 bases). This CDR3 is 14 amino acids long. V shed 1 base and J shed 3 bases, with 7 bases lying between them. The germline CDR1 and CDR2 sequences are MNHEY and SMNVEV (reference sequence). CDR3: CASSLLGGYNEQFF. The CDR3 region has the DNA TGTGCCAGCAGTTTATTGGGAGGCTACAATGAGCAGTTCTTC.

The CDR3 region is CASSEGLAGPRETQYF. The CDR3, as DNA: TGTGCCAGCAGTGAGGGACTAGCGGGCCCGCGGGAGACCCAGTACTTC. This rearrangement joins TRBV2 to TRBJ2-5; 12 bases are a match to TRBD2. The CDR3 is made up of 16 amino acids. V trimming: 3 bases; J trimming: 5 bases; junction bases outside the gene matches: 7. Looked up from germline, CDR1 is SNHLY and CDR2 is FYNNEI.

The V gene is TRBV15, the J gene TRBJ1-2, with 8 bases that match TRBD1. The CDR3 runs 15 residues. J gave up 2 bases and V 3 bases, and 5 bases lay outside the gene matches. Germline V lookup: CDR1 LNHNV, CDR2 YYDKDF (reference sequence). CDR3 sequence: CATSRTGDGNYGYTF. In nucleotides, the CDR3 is TGTGCCACCAGCAGGACAGGGGACGGAAACTATGGCTACACCTTC.

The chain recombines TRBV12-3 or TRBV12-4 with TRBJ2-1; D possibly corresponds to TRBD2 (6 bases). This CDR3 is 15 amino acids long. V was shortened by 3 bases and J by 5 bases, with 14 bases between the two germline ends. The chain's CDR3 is CASSFREDPNNEQFF. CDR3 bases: TGTGCCAGCAGTTTCAGGGAGGACCCAAACAATGAGCAGTTCTTC.

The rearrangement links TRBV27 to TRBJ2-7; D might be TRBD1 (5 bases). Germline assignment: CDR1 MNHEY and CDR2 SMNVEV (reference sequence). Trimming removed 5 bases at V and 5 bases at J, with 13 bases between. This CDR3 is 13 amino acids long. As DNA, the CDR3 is TGTGCCAGCAGTCCTCAGGGATTCCACGAGCAGTACGTC. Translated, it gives CASSPQGFHEQYV.

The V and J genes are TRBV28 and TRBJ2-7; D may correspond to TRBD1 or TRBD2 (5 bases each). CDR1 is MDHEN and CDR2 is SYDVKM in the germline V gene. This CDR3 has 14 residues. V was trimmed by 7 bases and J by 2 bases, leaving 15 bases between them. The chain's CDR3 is CASNTLGTPYEQYF. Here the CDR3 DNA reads TGTGCCAGCAACACCCTAGGGACCCCCTACGAGCAGTACTTC.

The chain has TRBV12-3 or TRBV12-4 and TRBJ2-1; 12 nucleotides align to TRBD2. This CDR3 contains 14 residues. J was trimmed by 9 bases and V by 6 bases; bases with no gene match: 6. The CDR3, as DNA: TGTGCCAGCAGCCCTAGCGGGAGGGCCTCTGAGCAGTTCTTC. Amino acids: CASSPSGRASEQFF.

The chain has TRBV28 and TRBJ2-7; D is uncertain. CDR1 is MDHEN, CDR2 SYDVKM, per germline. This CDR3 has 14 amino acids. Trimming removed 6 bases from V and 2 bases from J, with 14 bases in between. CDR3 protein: CASSSLTSTYEQYV. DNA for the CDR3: TGTGCCAGCAGCTCGCTGACTTCAACCTACGAGCAGTACGTC.

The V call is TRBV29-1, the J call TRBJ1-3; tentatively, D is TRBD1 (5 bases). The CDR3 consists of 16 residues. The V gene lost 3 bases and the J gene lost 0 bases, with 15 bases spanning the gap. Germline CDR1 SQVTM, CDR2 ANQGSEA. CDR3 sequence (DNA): TGCAGCGTTGAGGGGGACTCCTTGGGCTCTGGAAACACCATATATTTT. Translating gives CSVEGDSLGSGNTIYF.

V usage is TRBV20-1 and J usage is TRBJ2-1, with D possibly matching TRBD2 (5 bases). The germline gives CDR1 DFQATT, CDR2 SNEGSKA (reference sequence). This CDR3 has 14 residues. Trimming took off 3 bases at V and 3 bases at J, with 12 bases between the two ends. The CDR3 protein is CSASVAEGYNEQFF. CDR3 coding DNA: TGCAGTGCTAGCGTGGCAGAGGGCTACAATGAGCAGTTCTTC.

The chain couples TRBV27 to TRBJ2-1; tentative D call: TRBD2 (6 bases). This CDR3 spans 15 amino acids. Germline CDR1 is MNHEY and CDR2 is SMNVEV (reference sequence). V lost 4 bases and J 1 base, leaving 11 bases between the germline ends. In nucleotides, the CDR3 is TGTGCCAGCAGTTCATTAGCGGAGTCCTACAATGAGCAGTTCTTC. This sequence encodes CASSSLAESYNEQFF.

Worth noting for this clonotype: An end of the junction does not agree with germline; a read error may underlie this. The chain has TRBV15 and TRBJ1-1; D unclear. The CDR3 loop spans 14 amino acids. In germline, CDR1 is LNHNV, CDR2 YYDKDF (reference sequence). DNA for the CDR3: TGTGCCACCAGTAGTACTGCCATGAAAACTGAAGCTTTCTTT. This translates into CATSSTAMKTEAFF.

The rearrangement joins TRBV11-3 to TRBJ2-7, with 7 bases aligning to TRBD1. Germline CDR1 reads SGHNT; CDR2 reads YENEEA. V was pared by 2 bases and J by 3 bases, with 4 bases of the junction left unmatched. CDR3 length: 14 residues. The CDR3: CASSLSWDSYEQYF. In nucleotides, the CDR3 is TGTGCCAGCAGCTTAAGTTGGGACAGCTACGAGCAGTACTTC.

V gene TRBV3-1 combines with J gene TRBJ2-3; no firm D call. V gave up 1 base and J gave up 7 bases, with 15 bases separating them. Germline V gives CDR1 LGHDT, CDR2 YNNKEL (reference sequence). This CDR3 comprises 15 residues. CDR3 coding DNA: TGTGCCAGCAGCCAAGCTGCACAACCCGACCATACGCAGTATTTT. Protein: CASSQAAQPDHTQYF.

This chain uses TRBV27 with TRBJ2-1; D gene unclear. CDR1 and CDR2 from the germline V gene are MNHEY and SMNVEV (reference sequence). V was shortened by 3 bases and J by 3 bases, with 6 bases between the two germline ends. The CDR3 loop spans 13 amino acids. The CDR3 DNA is TGTGCCAGCAGTTTTGGCAGCTACAATGAGCAGTTCTTC. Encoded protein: CASSFGSYNEQFF.

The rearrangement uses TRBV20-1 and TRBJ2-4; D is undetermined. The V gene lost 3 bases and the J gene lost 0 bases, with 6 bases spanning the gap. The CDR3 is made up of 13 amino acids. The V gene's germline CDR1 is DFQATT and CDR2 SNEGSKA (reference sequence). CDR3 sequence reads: CSASKLAKNIQYF. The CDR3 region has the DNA TGCAGTGCTAGTAAACTAGCCAAAAACATTCAGTACTTC.